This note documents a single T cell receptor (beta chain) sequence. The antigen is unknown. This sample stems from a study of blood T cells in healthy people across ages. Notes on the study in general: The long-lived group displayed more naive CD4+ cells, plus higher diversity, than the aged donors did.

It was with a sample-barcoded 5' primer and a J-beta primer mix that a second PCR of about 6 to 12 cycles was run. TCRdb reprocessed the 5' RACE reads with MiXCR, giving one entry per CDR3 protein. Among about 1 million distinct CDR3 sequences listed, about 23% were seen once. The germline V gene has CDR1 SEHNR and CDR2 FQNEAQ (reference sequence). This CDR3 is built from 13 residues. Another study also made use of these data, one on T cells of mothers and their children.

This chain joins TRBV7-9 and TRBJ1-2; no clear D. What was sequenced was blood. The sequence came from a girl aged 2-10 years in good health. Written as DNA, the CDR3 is TGTGTTCAAGGCAGCGGCCCCAGGAATGGCTACACCTTC. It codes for CVQGSGPRNGYTF.